This TCR beta chain was profiled in a study of regulatory T cells in long-lasting Graves disease. The sample's time point: persistent/refractory GD, antithyroid drugs over 5 years with positive TRAb. From PBMCs, RNA was extracted and then used to make the TCR library. EDTA tubes received 9 to 10 milliliters of collected peripheral blood. Germline CDR1 reads SGHAT; CDR2 reads FQNNGV. The CDR3 has 17 residues. V lost 1 base, J lost 8 bases, and 23 bases lay in between. Construction of TCR beta libraries relied on iRepertoire HTBI primers and on Arm-PCR targeting CDR3 regions. Each CDR3 protein gets one entry after TCRdb re-called the multiplex PCR reads with MiXCR. The sample shows approximately 380,000 distinct CDR3 sequences, around 20% of them seen only once. This clonotype was observed a handful of times.

This chain links TRBV11-2 with TRBJ1-1; possible D gene TRBD1, 6 bases. This clonotype was obtained from a female donor with Graves disease. The sequencing used peripheral blood mononuclear cells (PBMCs), collected when the disease was refractory, from a patient treated with antithyroid drugs. The CDR3 is CASSLGGRRGAAGEAFF. The CDR3 bases are TGTGCCAGCAGCTTAGGCGGGAGGAGGGGGGCGGCAGGGGAAGCTTTCTTT.